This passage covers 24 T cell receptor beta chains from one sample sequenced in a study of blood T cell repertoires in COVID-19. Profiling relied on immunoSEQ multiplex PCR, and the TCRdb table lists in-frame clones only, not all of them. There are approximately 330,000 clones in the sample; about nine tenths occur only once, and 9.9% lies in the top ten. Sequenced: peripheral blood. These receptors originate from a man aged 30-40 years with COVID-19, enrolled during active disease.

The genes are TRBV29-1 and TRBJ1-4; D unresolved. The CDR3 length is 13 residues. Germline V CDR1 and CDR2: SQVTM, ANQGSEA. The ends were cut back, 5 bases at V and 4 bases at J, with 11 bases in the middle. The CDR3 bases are TGCAGCGTTTACCCGGGAAGTAATGAAAAACTGTTTTTT. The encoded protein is CSVYPGSNEKLFF.

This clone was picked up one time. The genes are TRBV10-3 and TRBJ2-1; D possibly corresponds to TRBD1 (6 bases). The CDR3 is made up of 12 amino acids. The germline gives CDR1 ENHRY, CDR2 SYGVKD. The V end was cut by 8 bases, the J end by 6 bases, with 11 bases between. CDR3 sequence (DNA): TGTGCCATCCGGGACAAGACCAATGAGCAGTTCTTC. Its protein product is CAIRDKTNEQFF.

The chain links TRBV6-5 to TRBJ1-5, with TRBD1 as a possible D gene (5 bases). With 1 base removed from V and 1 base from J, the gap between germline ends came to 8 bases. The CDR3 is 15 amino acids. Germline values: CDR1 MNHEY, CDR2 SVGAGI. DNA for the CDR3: TGTGCCAGCAGTTACTGGGGGGGAAGCAATCAGCCCCAGCATTTT. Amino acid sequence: CASSYWGGSNQPQHF.

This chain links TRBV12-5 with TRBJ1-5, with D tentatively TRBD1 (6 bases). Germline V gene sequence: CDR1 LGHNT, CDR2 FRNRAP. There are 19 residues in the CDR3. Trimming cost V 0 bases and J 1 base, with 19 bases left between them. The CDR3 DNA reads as TGTGCTAGTGGTTTGGTACAGGGATTTGGGACGGTGAGCAATCAGCCCCAGCATTTT. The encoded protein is CASGLVQGFGTVSNQPQHF.

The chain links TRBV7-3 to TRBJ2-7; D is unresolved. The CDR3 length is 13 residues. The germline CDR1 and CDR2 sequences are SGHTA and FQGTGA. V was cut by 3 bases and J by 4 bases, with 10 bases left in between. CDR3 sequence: CASSLRRFYEQYF. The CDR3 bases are TGTGCCAGCAGCTTGAGGAGATTTTACGAGCAGTACTTC.

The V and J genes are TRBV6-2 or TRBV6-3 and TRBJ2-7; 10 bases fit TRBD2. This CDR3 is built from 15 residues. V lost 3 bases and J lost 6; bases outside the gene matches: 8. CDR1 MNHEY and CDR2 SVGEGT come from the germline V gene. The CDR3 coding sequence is TGTGCCAGCAGTTATTTGAGCGGGGGGGCCGGCGAGCAGTACTTC. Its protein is CASSYLSGGAGEQYF.

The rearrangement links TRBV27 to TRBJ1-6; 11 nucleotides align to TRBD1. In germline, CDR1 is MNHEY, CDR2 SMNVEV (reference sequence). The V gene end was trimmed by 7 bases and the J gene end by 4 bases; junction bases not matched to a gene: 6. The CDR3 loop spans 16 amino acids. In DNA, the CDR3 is TGTGCCAGCACCCGGACAGGGGGCAGGTATAATTCACCCCTCCACTTT. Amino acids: CASTRTGGRYNSPLHF.

The CDR3 loop is CASSEGGRRDEQYF. CDR3 nucleotide sequence: TGTGCCAGCAGCGAGGGGGGGCGCCGGGACGAGCAGTACTTC. The chain carries TRBV28 and TRBJ2-7; possibly TRBD2 for D (7 bases). Germline CDR1 MDHEN, CDR2 SYDVKM. The CDR3 sequence is 14 residues long. V was cut by 6 bases and J by 5 bases, with 17 bases left in between.

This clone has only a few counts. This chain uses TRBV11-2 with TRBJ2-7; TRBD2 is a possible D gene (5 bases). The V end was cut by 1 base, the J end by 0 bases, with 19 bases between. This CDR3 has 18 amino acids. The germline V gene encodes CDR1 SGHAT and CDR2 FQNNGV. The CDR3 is CASSLVAGGASLSYEQYF. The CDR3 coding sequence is TGTGCCAGCAGCTTAGTGGCAGGAGGAGCTTCCCTCTCCTACGAGCAGTACTTC.

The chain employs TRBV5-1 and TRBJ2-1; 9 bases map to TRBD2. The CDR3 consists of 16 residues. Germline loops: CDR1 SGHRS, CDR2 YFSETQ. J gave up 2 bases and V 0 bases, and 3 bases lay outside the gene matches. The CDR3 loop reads CASSLEVAGAYNEQFF. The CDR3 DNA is TGCGCCAGCAGCTTGGAGGTAGCGGGAGCCTACAATGAGCAGTTCTTC. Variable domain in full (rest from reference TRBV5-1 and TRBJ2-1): KAGVTQTPRYLIKTRGQQVTLSCSPISGHRSVSWYQQTPGQGLQFLFEYFSETQRNKGNFPGRFSGRQFSNSRSEMNVSTLELGDSALYLCASSLEVAGAYNEQFFGPGTRLTVL.

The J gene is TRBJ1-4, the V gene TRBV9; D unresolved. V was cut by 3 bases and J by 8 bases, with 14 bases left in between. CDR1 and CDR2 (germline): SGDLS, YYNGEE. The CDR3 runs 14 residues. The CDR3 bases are TGTGCCAGCAGCGAAGAGCCGGGAGGAGAAAAACTGTTTTTT. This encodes CASSEEPGGEKLFF.

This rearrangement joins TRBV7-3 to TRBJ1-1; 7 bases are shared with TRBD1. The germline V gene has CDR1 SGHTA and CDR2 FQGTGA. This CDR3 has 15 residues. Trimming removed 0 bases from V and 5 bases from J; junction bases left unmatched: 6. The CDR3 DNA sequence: TGTGCCAGCAGCTTAACTGGGCCAGGGGGGACTGAAGCTTTCTTT. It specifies CASSLTGPGGTEAFF.

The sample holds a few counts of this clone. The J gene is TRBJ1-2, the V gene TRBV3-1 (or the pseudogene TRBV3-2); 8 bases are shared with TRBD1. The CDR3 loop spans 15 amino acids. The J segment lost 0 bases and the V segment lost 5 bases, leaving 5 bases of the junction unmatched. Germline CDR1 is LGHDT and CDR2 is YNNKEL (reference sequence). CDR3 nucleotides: TGTGCCAGCAGCTATGGACAGGGAGCTAACTATGGCTACACCTTC. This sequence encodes CASSYGQGANYGYTF.

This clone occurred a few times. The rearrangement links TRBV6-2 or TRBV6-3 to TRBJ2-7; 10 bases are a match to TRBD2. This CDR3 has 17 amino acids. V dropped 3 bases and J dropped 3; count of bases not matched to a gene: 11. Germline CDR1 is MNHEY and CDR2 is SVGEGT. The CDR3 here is CASSYSTVGLADYEQYF. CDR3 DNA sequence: TGTGCCAGCAGTTATTCTACCGTAGGACTAGCGGACTACGAGCAGTACTTC.

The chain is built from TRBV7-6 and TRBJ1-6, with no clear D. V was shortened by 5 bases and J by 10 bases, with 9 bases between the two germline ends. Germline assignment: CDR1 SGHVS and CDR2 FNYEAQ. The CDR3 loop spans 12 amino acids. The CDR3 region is CASSETGSPLHF. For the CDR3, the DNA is TGTGCCAGCAGCGAAACGGGGTCACCCCTCCACTTT. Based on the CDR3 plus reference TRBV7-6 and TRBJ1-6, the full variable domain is GAGVSQSPRYKVTKRGQDVALRCDPISGHVSLYWYRQALGQGPEFLTYFNYEAQQDKSGLPNDRFSAERPEGSISTLTIQRTEQRDSAMYRCASSETGSPLHFGNGTRLTVT.

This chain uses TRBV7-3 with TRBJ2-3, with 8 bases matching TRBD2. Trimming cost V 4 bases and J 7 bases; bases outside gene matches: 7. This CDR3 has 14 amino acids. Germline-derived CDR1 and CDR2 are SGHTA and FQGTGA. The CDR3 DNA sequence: TGTGCCAGCAGCTCCGGAGTAGCGGGGCATACGCAGTATTTT. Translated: CASSSGVAGHTQYF.

The CDR3 sequence: CASSRPIAGAQHF. The CDR3 DNA is TGTGCCAGTAGTCGACCCATAGCCGGGGCCCAGCATTTT. The chain uses TRBV19 and TRBJ1-5; D gene uncertain. This CDR3 spans 13 amino acids. V was trimmed by 5 bases and J by 11 bases, leaving 16 bases between them. Germline values: CDR1 LNHDA, CDR2 SQIVND (reference sequence).

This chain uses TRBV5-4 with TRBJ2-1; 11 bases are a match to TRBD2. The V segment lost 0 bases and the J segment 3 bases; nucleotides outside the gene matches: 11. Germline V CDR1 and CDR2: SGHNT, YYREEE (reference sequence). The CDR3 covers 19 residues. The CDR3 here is CASSLGVAGGLGNYNEQFF. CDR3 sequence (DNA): TGTGCCAGCAGCTTGGGAGTAGCGGGGGGGTTAGGAAACTACAATGAGCAGTTCTTC.

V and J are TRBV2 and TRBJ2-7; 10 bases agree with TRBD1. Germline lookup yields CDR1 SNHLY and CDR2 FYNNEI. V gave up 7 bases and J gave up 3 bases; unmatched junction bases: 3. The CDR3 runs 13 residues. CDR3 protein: CASTWTGGYEQYF. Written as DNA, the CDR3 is TGTGCCAGCACTTGGACAGGGGGCTACGAGCAGTACTTC.

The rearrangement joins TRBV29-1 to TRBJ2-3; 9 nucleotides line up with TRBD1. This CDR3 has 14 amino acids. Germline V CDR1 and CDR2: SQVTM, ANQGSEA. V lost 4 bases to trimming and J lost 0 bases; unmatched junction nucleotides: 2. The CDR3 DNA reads TGCAGCGTTGGGACAGGGGATAGCACAGATACGCAGTATTTT. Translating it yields CSVGTGDSTDTQYF.

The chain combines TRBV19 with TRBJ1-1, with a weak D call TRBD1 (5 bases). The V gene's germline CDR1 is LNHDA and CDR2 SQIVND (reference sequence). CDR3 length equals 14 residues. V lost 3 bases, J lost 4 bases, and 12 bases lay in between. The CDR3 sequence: CASSIQGPATEAFF. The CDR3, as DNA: TGTGCCAGTAGTATCCAGGGTCCGGCCACTGAAGCTTTCTTT.

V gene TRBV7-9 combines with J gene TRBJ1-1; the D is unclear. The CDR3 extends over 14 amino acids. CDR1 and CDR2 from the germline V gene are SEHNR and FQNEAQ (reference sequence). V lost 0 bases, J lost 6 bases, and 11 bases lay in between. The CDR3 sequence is CASSLAGSFAEAFF. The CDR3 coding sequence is TGTGCCAGCAGCTTAGCAGGGAGTTTCGCTGAAGCTTTCTTT.

The CDR3 DNA reads TGTGCCAGTAGTATTGTCCCAGGTAACGGGCAGTACTTC. Amino acid sequence: CASSIVPGNGQYF. This chain joins TRBV19 and TRBJ2-7; D unclear. CDR1 is LNHDA and CDR2 is SQIVND in the germline V gene (reference sequence). The CDR3 totals 13 residues. Between the trimmed V and J ends, which lost 3 bases and 9 bases, there was a span of 15 bases.

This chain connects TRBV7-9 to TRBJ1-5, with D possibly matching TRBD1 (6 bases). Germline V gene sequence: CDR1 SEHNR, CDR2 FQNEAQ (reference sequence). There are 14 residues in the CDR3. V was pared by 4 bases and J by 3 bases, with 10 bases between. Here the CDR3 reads CASSSDRVNQPQHF. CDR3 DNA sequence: TGTGCCAGCAGCTCGGACAGAGTCAATCAGCCCCAGCATTTT. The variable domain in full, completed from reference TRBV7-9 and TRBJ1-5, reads DTGVSQNPRHKITKRGQNVTFRCDPISEHNRLYWYRQTLGQGPEFLTYFQNEAQLEKSRLLSDRFSAERPKGSFSTLEIQRTEQGDSAMYLCASSSDRVNQPQHFGDGTRLSIL.